This T cell receptor beta chain appears in the sequencing data of a study of T cells after yellow fever vaccination. Each CDR3 protein is one row after TCRdb ran MiXCR on the 5' RACE reads. The table shows fewer than 100,000 distinct CDR3 sequences, with under 7% occurring only once. This CDR3 has 17 amino acids. A few counts support this clonotype. The receptor comes from a man between 18 and 35 years old who received the YFV17D yellow fever vaccine. V and J are TRBV21-1 and TRBJ2-7; TRBD1 reflects the table's D call only, with no check against the DNA. TRBV21-1 is a known pseudogene. Sequenced material: CD8+ T cells sorted from PBMCs, taken 10 days after the yellow fever booster vaccination. This CDR3 is CASSKRGTGCLPYEQYF. CDR3 nucleotide sequence: TGTGCCAGCAGCAAAAGGGGGACGGGGTGCCTCCCCTACGAGCAGTACTTC.